The rows below give T cell receptor beta chains drawn from one sample of a study of HIV-infected children after antiretroviral therapy interruption. TCRdb reprocessed the 3' RACE reads via MiXCR and lists one record per CDR3 protein. The sample has approximately 95,000 distinct CDR3 sequences, 6.9% seen once. The sequences come from CD45RA+ CD4+ T cells from PBMCs, pooled from several time points, collected from a donor given antiretroviral therapy, either interrupted or continuous. All receptors come from a pool of human donors with HIV. CDR3s include the opening cysteine and the closing phenylalanine or tryptophan. A D gene is named only where the DNA matches it firmly. Some rows have no size entry. The others give once, few or many, or a class for an expanded clone.

>few|TRBJ1-2|-|TRBV5-5
TGTGCCAGCAGCTTTATCCCTTATGGCTACACCTTC
CASSFIPYGYTF
>-|TRBJ1-2|TRBD1|TRBV2
TGTGCCAGCAGGAACAGGGGTGGCTATGGCTACACCTTC
CASRNRGGYGYTF
>-|TRBJ2-7|TRBD2|TRBV29-1
TGCAGCGTTGAGACTAGCGACTCCTCCTACGAGCAGTACTTC
CSVETSDSSYEQYF
>many|TRBJ1-1|-|TRBV2
TGTGCCAGCAGTGTCAGGGTCACTGAAGCTTTCTTT
CASSVRVTEAFF
>-|TRBJ2-3|TRBD2|TRBV29-1
TGCAGCGTTAGACTAGCGGGGGGCACAGATACGCAGTATTTT
CSVRLAGGTDTQYF
>many|TRBJ2-5|-|TRBV28
TGTGCCAGCAGTCCATCCTTCCGACAGAGTAAAGAAGAGACCCAGTACTTC
CASSPSFRQSKEETQYF
>many|TRBJ2-5|TRBD2|TRBV20-1
TGCAGTGGGACGACTAGCGGGGCAACCAAAGAGACCCAGTACTTC
CSGTTSGATKETQYF
>many|TRBJ2-7|TRBD2|TRBV5-1
TGCGCCAGCAGCTTGGTGCGGGGGGAATTGCAGCAGTACTTC
CASSLVRGELQQYF
>-|TRBJ2-7|-|TRBV5-8
TGTGCCAGCAGCTTGTGGATCGCGAACAGGAGGTACGAGCAGTACTTC
CASSLWIANRRYEQYF
>many|TRBJ1-6|-|TRBV3-1
TGTGCCAGCAGCCAAGTTCAGGTTGTCTCACCCCTCCACTTT
CASSQVQVVSPLHF
>many|TRBJ2-3|-|TRBV29-1
TGCAGCGTTGACCTAGCAGATACGCAGTATTTT
CSVDLADTQYF
>many|TRBJ2-3|TRBD2|TRBV2
TGTGCCAGCAGCCACGGACTAGCGGGAGCCGTAGATACGCAGTATTTT
CASSHGLAGAVDTQYF
>many|TRBJ1-4|TRBD1|TRBV9
TGTGCCAGCAGCTACCAAACAGGGGCAAATGAAAAACTGTTTTTT
CASSYQTGANEKLFF
>many|TRBJ2-3|TRBD1|TRBV28
TGTGCCAGCACCAAGTACAGGGGCGCAGATACGCAGTATTTT
CASTKYRGADTQYF
>many|TRBJ2-1|-|TRBV5-1
TGCGCCAGCAGCTTGTCAGATAACAATGAGCAGTTCTTC
CASSLSDNNEQFF
>many|TRBJ2-1|-|TRBV7-2
TGTGCCAGCAGCTCAGGATTCGGTGAGCAGTTCTTC
CASSSGFGEQFF
>many|TRBJ1-1|TRBD1|TRBV12-3/TRBV12-4
TGTGCCAGCAGAACAGGGGGGTACACTGAAGCTTTCTTT
CASRTGGYTEAFF
>many|TRBJ2-2|-|TRBV7-3
TGTGCCAGCAGCAGCCCTAACACCGGGGAGCTGTTTTTT
CASSSPNTGELFF
>many|TRBJ1-6|TRBD1|TRBV20-1
TGCAGTGCTAGAGCGACCTGGACAGGGCCTAATTCACCCCTCCACTTT
CSARATWTGPNSPLHF
>many|TRBJ2-1|-|TRBV5-1
TGCGCCAGCAGCTTGGTACAGGAGAGCTCCTACAATGAGCAGTTCTTC
CASSLVQESSYNEQFF
>-|TRBJ2-3|-|TRBV7-6
TGTGCCAGCAGCCAAAACACAGATACGCAGTATTTT
CASSQNTDTQYF
>many|TRBJ2-7|-|TRBV4-1
TGCGCCAGCAGCTCAGTCCCACAGACGACCGACTACGAGCAGTACTTC
CASSSVPQTTDYEQYF
>few|TRBJ2-7|-|TRBV3-1
TGTGCCAGCAGCCAAGATGGTTTCTACGAGCAGTACTTC
CASSQDGFYEQYF
>many|TRBJ2-1|-|TRBV12-3/TRBV12-4
TGTGCCAGCAGTTTATCCGCAGGTCCATCTCAGGATGAGCAGTTCTTC
CASSLSAGPSQDEQFF
>many|TRBJ1-2|-|TRBV12-3/TRBV12-4
TGTGCCAGCAGTTTTTCGGGACCGAGTGTCTACACCTTC
CASSFSGPSVYTF
>many|TRBJ1-5|-|TRBV9
TGTGCCAGCAGCGTAGGAGGAGAAAGGGGCTTCGCCCCCCAGCATTTT
CASSVGGERGFAPQHF
>many|TRBJ1-5|TRBD1|TRBV25-1
TGTGCCAGCAGTGGGGGGGTAGGGGGCCACAATCAGCCCCAGCATTTT
CASSGGVGGHNQPQHF
>many|TRBJ2-5|-|TRBV11-2
TGTGCCAGCAGCTTAGGGGGAGTCCCAGAGACCCAGTACTTC
CASSLGGVPETQYF
>many|TRBJ1-1|TRBD1|TRBV5-1
TGCGCCAGCAGCTTGACGGACAGGGAAACTGAAGCTTTCTTT
CASSLTDRETEAFF
>-|TRBJ1-2|TRBD1|TRBV20-1
TGCAGTGCCGTTGGGACAGACTATGGCTACACCTTC
CSAVGTDYGYTF
>-|TRBJ2-5|-|TRBV18
TGTGCCAGCTCACCACCGAATGAAGAGACCCAGTACTTC
CASSPPNEETQYF
>many|TRBJ1-1|-|TRBV20-1
TGCAGTGCTGTCGGCATCGTGAACACTGAAGCTTTCTTT
CSAVGIVNTEAFF
>-|TRBJ2-7|-|TRBV12-3/TRBV12-4
TGTGCCAGCAGTTTCGGGGGTCTCGAGCAGTACTTC
CASSFGGLEQYF
>many|TRBJ2-1|-|TRBV30
TGTGCCTGGAGTTCCGTGGATGAGCAGTTCTTC
CAWSSVDEQFF
>many|TRBJ2-1|-|TRBV10-3
TGTGCCTGTAGCCAGTCAAGCTCCTACAATGAGCAGTTCTTC
CACSQSSSYNEQFF
>few|TRBJ1-1|-|TRBV7-6
TGTGCCAGCAGTTCGGACCCACAAGAGCCCATGAACACTGAAGCTTTCTTT
CASSSDPQEPMNTEAFF
>many|TRBJ1-5|-|TRBV18
TGTGCCAGCTCACCACCGGCCGGGGGCGGCAATCAGCCCCAGCATTTT
CASSPPAGGGNQPQHF
>many|TRBJ1-1|-|TRBV23-1
TGCGCCAGCAGTTCCTCCCCGACGGGAGGGAAAGGAACATCTAACACTGAAGCTTTCTTT
CASSSSPTGGKGTSNTEAFF
>many|TRBJ2-7|TRBD2|TRBV10-3
TGTGCCACGGGACTAGCGGGCGCATACGAGCAGTACTTC
CATGLAGAYEQYF
>medium-sized|TRBJ1-1|-|TRBV6-1
TGTGCCAGCAGTCAAAGGGCTGAAGCTTTCTTT
CASSQRAEAFF
>many|TRBJ1-1|-|TRBV19
TGTGCCAGTAGTAGACAGACCACTGAAGCTTTCTTT
CASSRQTTEAFF
>few|TRBJ2-3|-|TRBV25-1
TGTGCCAGCAGTGAAGTCGAGGGCAGGGGTGGAGATACGCAGTATTTT
CASSEVEGRGGDTQYF
>few|TRBJ2-7|TRBD1|TRBV2
TGTGCCACCTGGACAGGGGTCTACGAGCAGTACTTC
CATWTGVYEQYF
>many|TRBJ2-1|-|TRBV4-2
TGTGCCAGCAGCCAAGTCGGGGTTACAAGGAACAATGAGCAGTTCTTC
CASSQVGVTRNNEQFF
>many|TRBJ2-1|TRBD2|TRBV7-9
TGTGCCAGCAGCTTATACCAGAGATTCACTAGCGGGAGGGCCAATTCCTACAATGAGCAGTTCTTC
CASSLYQRFTSGRANSYNEQFF
>many|TRBJ2-7|TRBD1|TRBV5-1
TGCGCCAGCAGCAGGGACAGAGCCTACGAGCAGTACTTC
CASSRDRAYEQYF
>many|TRBJ1-5|-|TRBV2
TGTGCCAGCAGTGGGGGGGATCAGCCCCAGCATTTT
CASSGGDQPQHF
>many|TRBJ2-1|-|TRBV19
TGTGCCAGTAGTATATCGGTCGGCCGTAGTGAGCAGTTCTTC
CASSISVGRSEQFF
>many|TRBJ1-2|-|TRBV6-2/TRBV6-3
TGTGCCAGCAGTTACTCTTCCAGAGTCTATGGCTACACCTTC
CASSYSSRVYGYTF
>-|TRBJ1-5|-|TRBV12-3/TRBV12-4
TGTGCCAGCAGTTTACTCTACAGGGAGGATAGCAATCAGCCCCAGCATTTT
CASSLLYREDSNQPQHF
>many|TRBJ1-5|-|TRBV6-1
TGTGCCAGCAGTGAAGGGACACCCAGCAATCAGCCCCAGCATTTT
CASSEGTPSNQPQHF
>many|TRBJ2-1|TRBD2|TRBV4-2
TGTGCCAGCAGCCCAACGACACTAGCGGGAGGTGGTAATGAGCAGTTCTTC
CASSPTTLAGGGNEQFF
>many|TRBJ2-1|-|TRBV2
TGTGCCAGCGCGGGAACGCAGGGGTTTGGGGGCAATGAGCAGTTCTTC
CASAGTQGFGGNEQFF
>many|TRBJ2-6|TRBD1|TRBV5-1
TGCGCCAGCAGCTTCAACAGGGGCTCTGGGGCCAACGTCCTGACTTTC
CASSFNRGSGANVLTF